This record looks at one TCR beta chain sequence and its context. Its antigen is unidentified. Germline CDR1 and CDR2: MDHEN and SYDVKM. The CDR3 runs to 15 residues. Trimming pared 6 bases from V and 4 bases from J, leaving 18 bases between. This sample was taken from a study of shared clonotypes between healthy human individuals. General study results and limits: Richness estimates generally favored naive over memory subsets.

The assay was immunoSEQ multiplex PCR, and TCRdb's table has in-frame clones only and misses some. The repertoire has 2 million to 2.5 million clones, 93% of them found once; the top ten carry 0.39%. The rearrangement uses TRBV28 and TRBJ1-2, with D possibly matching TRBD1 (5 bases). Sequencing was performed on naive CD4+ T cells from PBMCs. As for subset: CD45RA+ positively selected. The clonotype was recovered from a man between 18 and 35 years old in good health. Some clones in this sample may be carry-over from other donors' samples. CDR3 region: CASSRYDSLGYGYTF. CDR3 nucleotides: TGTGCCAGCAGCCGATATGACAGTTTGGGCTATGGCTACACCTTC.